The sequence of this T cell receptor beta chain was determined in a study of blood T cell repertoires in COVID-19. About the study: The United States, Italy and Spain provided the acute and convalescent COVID-19 samples. In each case, the material was cDNA or gDNA derived from T cells, B-cell-depleted T cells, or PBMCs.

The ends lost 0 bases at V and 9 bases at J; junction bases unmatched: 6. The CDR3 is made up of 15 amino acids. CDR1 is SGHRS and CDR2 is YFSETQ in the germline V gene. Authors' analysis steps: Scientists estimated how many nucleated cells there were by amplifying reference gene primers. TCRdb keeps only in-frame clones here, not all; method: immunoSEQ multiplex PCR. Clone size and V and J calls were adopted from that table, with D and trimming inferred from the DNA. The profile shows just over 150,000 clones, approximately 79% of them singletons. This clonotype was sampled from a woman aged 40 to 50 with COVID-19, enrolled during active disease. The chain uses TRBV5-1 and TRBJ2-1, with TRBD2 matching over 10 bases. Input material: peripheral blood. CDR3 protein: CASSLAPSGSGEQFF. The DNA for the CDR3 is TGCGCCAGCAGCTTGGCCCCTAGCGGGAGCGGTGAGCAGTTCTTC.